These 32 T cell receptor beta chains share one sample of origin, sequenced in a study of blood T cell repertoires in COVID-19. Repertoires were generated with immunoSEQ multiplex PCR, while TCRdb's copy carries only in-frame clones and drops some. The sample consists of roughly 230,000 clones, about 85% of them appearing once. The specimen sequenced was peripheral blood. These receptors all stem from a man aged 35 to 55 with acute or convalescent COVID-19.

The chain is built from TRBV9 and TRBJ2-3; D ambiguous. Germline CDR1 SGDLS, CDR2 YYNGEE. The CDR3 covers 14 residues. With 3 bases removed from V and 2 bases from J, the gap between germline ends came to 10 bases. For the CDR3, the DNA is TGTGCCAGCAGCGCCCAGAGGCCCACAGATACGCAGTATTTT. Translating gives CASSAQRPTDTQYF.

The rearrangement joins TRBV3-1 (or the pseudogene TRBV3-2) to TRBJ1-1; no definite D call. Looked up from germline, CDR1 is LGHDT and CDR2 is YNNKEL (reference sequence). V lost 8 bases and J lost 8, with 12 bases in between. The CDR3 sequence is 11 residues long. The CDR3 nucleotides read TGTGCCAGCGTCCGGGAAGGAGAAGCTTTCTTT. Its translation is CASVREGEAFF.

V is TRBV5-1 and J is TRBJ1-4; the D gene is possibly TRBD1 (6 bases). V lost 5 bases and J 0 bases, leaving 17 bases between the germline ends. Germline CDR1 reads SGHRS; CDR2 reads YFSETQ. The CDR3 consists of 17 residues. This CDR3 is CASRPRDKFSTNEKLFF. The CDR3 nucleotides are TGCGCCAGCAGGCCAAGGGACAAGTTCTCAACTAATGAAAAACTGTTTTTT.

The CDR3 DNA is TGTGCCAGCAGCCCCCGGGGGGGGGAGACCCAGTACTTC. Residues: CASSPRGGETQYF. The V call is TRBV6-5, the J call TRBJ2-5, with TRBD2 matching 8 bases. The CDR3 is 13 amino acids. In germline, CDR1 is MNHEY, CDR2 SVGAGI. V lost 6 bases and J lost 5; bases outside the gene matches: 5.

The CDR3 DNA sequence: TGCAGTGCTAGTCCCACGAGGAATGAGCAGTTCTTC. Protein sequence: CSASPTRNEQFF. The chain recombines TRBV20-1 with TRBJ2-1; the D is unclear. Per germline, CDR1 DFQATT and CDR2 SNEGSKA (reference sequence). Trimming took off 3 bases at V and 7 bases at J, with 10 bases between the two ends. The CDR3 sequence is 12 residues long.

V usage is TRBV6-4 and J usage is TRBJ2-3, with D possibly being TRBD2 (7 bases). Germline V gene sequence: CDR1 MRHNA, CDR2 SNTAGT. Trimming left V 6 bases short and J 3 bases short, with 16 bases between. CDR3 length: 15 residues. CDR3 in amino acids: CASSLKGGGTDTQYF. DNA for the CDR3: TGTGCCAGCAGCCTGAAGGGAGGGGGGACAGATACGCAGTATTTT.

The chain links TRBV19 to TRBJ1-4; D not resolved. The V end lost 5 bases, the J end lost 7 bases, and 17 bases lay between the germline ends. This CDR3 comprises 15 residues. Germline-derived CDR1 and CDR2 are LNHDA and SQIVND (reference sequence). CDR3 sequence reads: CASSPQTERPEKLFF. In nucleotides, the CDR3 is TGTGCCAGTAGTCCGCAAACGGAGAGACCTGAAAAACTGTTTTTT.

This clone was seen only a few times. The chain employs TRBV25-1 and TRBJ2-6; weak D call: TRBD2 (5 bases). Germline-derived CDR1 and CDR2 are MGHDK and SYGVNS. There are 15 residues in the CDR3. V lost 6 bases and J lost 0, with 9 bases in between. CDR3 bases: TGTGCCAGCAGGGCCGGGAACTCTGGGGCCAACGTCCTGACTTTC. This translates into CASRAGNSGANVLTF.

V gene TRBV5-1 combines with J gene TRBJ1-5; D perhaps matches TRBD1 (6 bases). V lost 5 bases, J lost 6 bases, and 12 bases lay in between. Germline values: CDR1 SGHRS, CDR2 YFSETQ. This CDR3 is built from 13 residues. The CDR3 loop reads CASRAGEGQPQHF. The CDR3 coding sequence is TGCGCCAGCAGAGCAGGGGAAGGTCAGCCCCAGCATTTT.

This chain joins TRBV11-2 and TRBJ2-7; the D is unclear. This CDR3 spans 14 amino acids. The germline V gene has CDR1 SGHAT and CDR2 FQNNGV. The ends were cut back, 0 bases at V and 3 bases at J, with 9 bases in the middle. For the CDR3, the DNA is TGTGCCAGCAGCTTAGAATCCCCCCGCTACGAGCAGTACTTC. Its translation is CASSLESPRYEQYF.

The table lists this clone with many counts. The genes are TRBV13 and TRBJ2-1; possibly TRBD2 for D (5 bases). The CDR3 length is 17 residues. The germline V gene has CDR1 PRHDT and CDR2 FYEKMQ (reference sequence). The ends were cut back, 8 bases at V and 0 bases at J, with 20 bases in the middle. Here the CDR3 reads CASGPFRGLPSYNEQFF. The CDR3 DNA sequence: TGTGCCAGCGGCCCTTTTCGGGGTCTACCCTCCTACAATGAGCAGTTCTTC.

The rearrangement joins TRBV19 to TRBJ2-7; 7 positions match TRBD1. Trimming removed 3 bases from V and 3 bases from J; junction bases left unmatched: 2. This CDR3 is built from 13 residues. From germline, CDR1 is LNHDA and CDR2 SQIVND (reference sequence). The CDR3 spells CASSIRQGYEQYF. In DNA, the CDR3 is TGTGCCAGTAGTATTAGACAGGGCTACGAGCAGTACTTC.

V is TRBV14 and J is TRBJ1-1; 8 nucleotides align to TRBD1. Trimming at V came to 7 bases and at J to 2 bases, leaving 12 bases not matched to a gene. This CDR3 is 16 amino acids long. Germline values: CDR1 SGHDN, CDR2 FVKESK. CDR3 nucleotides: TGTGCCAGCACCGAGACAGGGGAGGAGGTTAACACTGAAGCTTTCTTT. It encodes CASTETGEEVNTEAFF. Together with reference TRBV14 and TRBJ1-1, the CDR3 gives the full variable domain: EAGVTQFPSHSVIEKGQTVTLRCDPISGHDNLYWYRRVMGKEIKFLLHFVKESKQDESGMPNNRFLAERTGGTYSTLKVQPAELEDSGVYFCASTETGEEVNTEAFFGQGTRLTVV.

In nucleotides, the CDR3 is TGTGCCAGCAGCTCGGGACTCCAAGAGCAGTACTTC. This sequence encodes CASSSGLQEQYF. The J gene is TRBJ2-7, the V gene TRBV5-4; D might be TRBD2 (6 bases). Trimming pared 3 bases from V and 7 bases from J, leaving 11 bases between. CDR3 length: 12 amino acids. CDR1 is SGHNT, CDR2 YYREEE, per germline (reference sequence).

V and J are TRBV10-3 and TRBJ1-4; 7 bases agree with TRBD1. Per germline, CDR1 ENHRY and CDR2 SYGVKD. The CDR3 runs 13 residues. V trimming: 8 bases; J trimming: 4 bases; junction bases outside the gene matches: 4. The CDR3 reads CAIRGQLNEKLFF. In nucleotides, the CDR3 is TGTGCCATCCGGGGACAGCTTAATGAAAAACTGTTTTTT.

This clone was picked up a small number of times. Other DNA sequences in the sample encode the same CDR3. This chain links TRBV12-3 or TRBV12-4 with TRBJ1-2; unclear D gene. V lost 6 bases, J lost 3 bases, and 11 bases lay in between. The CDR3 has 13 residues. The CDR3 loop is CASSLDGYYGYTF. As DNA, the CDR3 is TGTGCCAGCAGCCTCGACGGGTACTATGGCTACACCTTC.

The chain joins TRBV6-5 to TRBJ2-7; 9 bases align to TRBD2. The V and J ends lost 4 bases and 0 bases, in that order; junction bases with no gene match: 4. The CDR3 sequence is 15 residues long. Germline CDR1 is MNHEY and CDR2 is SVGAGI. The CDR3, as DNA: TGTGCCAGCAGTTTAACTAGCGGGTACTCCTACGAGCAGTACTTC. Its translation: CASSLTSGYSYEQYF.

Only one count was recorded for this clone. The chain combines TRBV12-3 or TRBV12-4 with TRBJ1-2; a weak D match, TRBD1 (5 bases). The length of the CDR3 is 13 residues. V was clipped by 5 bases and J by 4 bases, with 11 bases between them. The CDR3 coding sequence is TGTGCCAGCAGTGGGGCGGGGCCCTATGGCTACACCTTC. Protein: CASSGAGPYGYTF.

This sequence joins TRBV7-2 and TRBJ1-4; weak D call: TRBD1 (5 bases). Per germline, CDR1 SGHTA and CDR2 FQGNSA. This CDR3 is 15 amino acids long. Trimming cost V 5 bases and J 4 bases, with 14 bases left between them. This CDR3 is CASSPRTLVNEKLFF. DNA of the CDR3: TGTGCCAGCAGCCCGAGGACACTTGTTAATGAAAAACTGTTTTTT. Combining the CDR3 with reference TRBV7-2 and TRBJ1-4 gives the whole variable domain GAGVSQSPSNKVTEKGKDVELRCDPISGHTALYWYRQSLGQGLEFLIYFQGNSAPDKSGLPSDRFSAERTGGSVSTLTIQRTQQEDSAVYLCASSPRTLVNEKLFFGSGTQLSVL.

Here the CDR3 reads CASKGASNQPQHF. The CDR3 DNA sequence: TGTGCCAGTAAGGGGGCCAGCAATCAGCCCCAGCATTTT. The rearrangement joins TRBV19 to TRBJ1-5; TRBD1 matches at 7 bases. V lost 7 bases and J lost 1; bases outside the gene matches: 1. Per the germline V gene, CDR1 is LNHDA and CDR2 is SQIVND (reference sequence). CDR3 length: 13 residues.

CDR3 DNA: TGTGCCAGCAGCCCGCGGGGAATAAGCCCCTACACCTTC. Amino acid sequence: CASSPRGISPYTF. V and J are TRBV3-1 (or the pseudogene TRBV3-2) and TRBJ1-2; D not resolved. CDR1 and CDR2 (germline): LGHDT, YNNKEL (reference sequence). The length of the CDR3 is 13 residues. The ends were cut back, 4 bases at V and 10 bases at J, with 16 bases in the middle.

The V and J genes are TRBV14 and TRBJ2-5, with D uncertain. With 1 base removed from V and 1 base from J, the gap between germline ends came to 10 bases. The CDR3 consists of 15 residues. Germline CDR1 and CDR2: SGHDN and FVKESK. DNA for the CDR3: TGTGCCAGCAGCCAAGGTGCCTATCCCCAAGAGACCCAGTACTTC. Translation: CASSQGAYPQETQYF.

The rearrangement joins TRBV10-2 to TRBJ2-1; 7 nucleotides match TRBD1. CDR1 is WSHSY and CDR2 is SAAADI in the germline V gene. Unmatched junction bases numbered 8, after V lost 7 bases and J lost 5 bases. This CDR3 spans 14 amino acids. CDR3 loop: CASKIGTDNNEQFF. The CDR3 nucleotides read TGCGCCAGCAAGATAGGGACAGATAACAATGAGCAGTTCTTC.

The genes are TRBV30 and TRBJ1-5; D ambiguous. The germline gives CDR1 GTSNPN, CDR2 SVGIG (reference sequence). CDR3 length: 15 residues. Trimming took 3 bases from V and 1 from J, leaving 13 bases between them. The CDR3 sequence is CAWSLGSASNQPQHF. The CDR3 DNA is TGTGCCTGGAGCCTAGGAAGTGCAAGCAATCAGCCCCAGCATTTT.

This clone was found once. The chain links TRBV25-1 to TRBJ1-1; 9 bases are a match to TRBD1. The germline V gene has CDR1 MGHDK and CDR2 SYGVNS. V lost 8 bases, J lost 4 bases, and 8 bases stayed unmatched. This CDR3 contains 14 residues. The DNA for the CDR3 is TGTGCCAGCCTTGGGACAGGGAAGGCCACTGAAGCTTTCTTT. Translation gives CASLGTGKATEAFF.

V usage is TRBV5-1 and J usage is TRBJ1-5; weak D call: TRBD1 (5 bases). Germline lookup yields CDR1 SGHRS and CDR2 YFSETQ. CDR3 size: 16 residues. Deletions cut 0 bases from V and 2 bases from J, with 12 bases between. The CDR3 region is CASSLEGVGGNQPQHF. The DNA for the CDR3 is TGCGCCAGCAGCTTGGAAGGGGTTGGCGGCAATCAGCCCCAGCATTTT. Full variable domain (remainder filled in from reference TRBV5-1 and TRBJ1-5): KAGVTQTPRYLIKTRGQQVTLSCSPISGHRSVSWYQQTPGQGLQFLFEYFSETQRNKGNFPGRFSGRQFSNSRSEMNVSTLELGDSALYLCASSLEGVGGNQPQHFGDGTRLSIL.

The chain carries TRBV5-1 and TRBJ1-1, with D hard to call. Germline CDR1 reads SGHRS; CDR2 reads YFSETQ. The CDR3 totals 14 residues. The V end was cut by 5 bases, the J end by 0 bases, with 11 bases between. CDR3 loop: CASRKMALNTEAFF. CDR3 DNA sequence: TGCGCCAGCAGGAAGATGGCCCTGAACACTGAAGCTTTCTTT. The full variable domain, rest sourced from reference TRBV5-1 and TRBJ1-1, is KAGVTQTPRYLIKTRGQQVTLSCSPISGHRSVSWYQQTPGQGLQFLFEYFSETQRNKGNFPGRFSGRQFSNSRSEMNVSTLELGDSALYLCASRKMALNTEAFFGQGTRLTVV.

This chain joins TRBV30 and TRBJ2-3, with a tentative D call TRBD2 (5 bases). Trimming pared 1 base from V and 6 bases from J, leaving 14 bases between. Germline V gene data show CDR1 as GTSNPN and CDR2 as SVGIG (reference sequence). The CDR3 spans 14 residues. This CDR3 is CAWSGTYPADTQYF. The CDR3 DNA is TGTGCCTGGAGTGGGACTTACCCGGCGGATACGCAGTATTTT.

This clone was picked up one time. The genes are TRBV30 and TRBJ1-5; D is possibly TRBD1 (6 bases). CDR1 is GTSNPN and CDR2 is SVGIG in the germline V gene (reference sequence). CDR3 length: 15 amino acids. V dropped 2 bases and J dropped 4 bases, with 15 bases sitting between them. The CDR3 DNA reads as TGTGCCTGGAGTACAGGGACGCCTATGAATCAGCCCCAGCATTTT. Residues: CAWSTGTPMNQPQHF.

This chain uses TRBV6-2 or TRBV6-3 with TRBJ1-6; 7 nucleotides agree with TRBD1. The CDR3 is 16 residues long. The V and J ends lost 4 bases and 4 bases, in that order; junction bases with no gene match: 7. Per the germline V gene, CDR1 is MNHEY and CDR2 is SVGEGT. The CDR3 coding sequence is TGTGCCAGCAGTTCTGCGACAGGGACGTATAATTCACCCCTCCACTTT. Its translation: CASSSATGTYNSPLHF.

Only a few counts were recorded for this clone. This chain links TRBV6-1 with TRBJ2-1; 12 nucleotides match TRBD2. The CDR3 has 14 amino acids. The ends lost 2 bases at V and 8 bases at J; junction bases unmatched: 1. CDR1 and CDR2 from the germline V gene are MNHNS and SASEGT. The CDR3, as DNA: TGTGCCAGCAGTGAAACTAGCGGGGGGCATGAGCAGTTCTTC. Translating gives CASSETSGGHEQFF.

This clone appeared a few times. The chain's CDR3 is CASSQDPDSNSNQPQHF. CDR3 sequence (DNA): TGTGCCAGCAGCCAAGATCCGGACAGCAATAGCAATCAGCCCCAGCATTTT. This chain connects TRBV3-1 (or the pseudogene TRBV3-2) to TRBJ1-5; TRBD1 might be the D (6 bases). Germline V gene lookup returns CDR1 LGHDT and CDR2 YNNKEL (reference sequence). V was shortened by 0 bases and J by 0 bases, with 12 bases between the two germline ends. The CDR3 is 17 amino acids.